This TCR beta chain stems from a study of cytomegalovirus exposure and HLA in healthy donors. Nominally healthy donors were sampled, though unrecorded immune exposures were likely. PCR was performed using 60 Vbeta and 13 Jbeta primers. The repertoire was sequenced with immunoSEQ multiplex PCR; TCRdb's copy has only in-frame clones and lacks some. The sample has 110,000 or so clones, 74% seen once; the top ten hold about 2%. As to this clone: Its antigen is as yet unknown.

Study observations and caveats: Researchers catalogued 150 or so TCR beta chains as cytomegalovirus-associated. The authors later found TCR association rates varying by HLA locus, with DRB1 most and HLA-C fewest. CMV serostatus was the sole immune exposure information available.

The sequence came from a human donor in good health. Input material: PBMCs.

This CDR3 is CASSLFTTPNTEAFF. The CDR3 nucleotides are TGTGCCAGCAGCCTTTTCACGACACCGAACACTGAAGCTTTCTTT. The chain joins TRBV14 to TRBJ1-1; D is ambiguous. This CDR3 is built from 15 residues. V was pared by 4 bases and J by 1 base, with 13 bases between. Germline assignment: CDR1 SGHDN and CDR2 FVKESK.